A selection of T cell receptor beta chains follows, all from one sample in a study of blood T cell repertoires in COVID-19. The data were produced by immunoSEQ multiplex PCR, yet TCRdb's version contains in-frame clones alone and is incomplete. The sample holds under 200,000 clones, 70% to 90% seen once. Sample: peripheral blood. The source of these receptors is a man aged 55 to 70 with COVID-19, enrolled during active disease. Both conserved end residues are part of each CDR3. Each record gives: V gene, clone size, CDR3 protein. Size is stated for part of the rows, as once, few or many counts, or as a class when the clone is expanded.

v_call: TRBV6-2/TRBV6-3; clone_size: few; cdr3_aa: CASSYSSNDRGLNTEAFF
v_call: TRBV3-1/TRBV3-2; clone_size: -; cdr3_aa: CASSHGDRAAGNTIYF
v_call: TRBV5-1; clone_size: -; cdr3_aa: CASSLDTGNTEAFF
v_call: TRBV6-2/TRBV6-3; clone_size: -; cdr3_aa: CASSYPTPAYNEQFF
v_call: TRBV24-1; clone_size: few; cdr3_aa: CATSGVGQGRNEQYF
v_call: TRBV7-2; clone_size: -; cdr3_aa: CASSPKMGQNTEAFF
v_call: TRBV10-3; clone_size: -; cdr3_aa: CAINRLAGTDTQYF
v_call: TRBV6-2/TRBV6-3; clone_size: -; cdr3_aa: CASSSAQQLAGVDEQYF
v_call: TRBV4-3; clone_size: -; cdr3_aa: CASSQDGNSPYGYTF
v_call: TRBV6-5; clone_size: -; cdr3_aa: CASRKTSGRKETQYF
v_call: TRBV24-1; clone_size: -; cdr3_aa: CATSEPGQGVELFF
v_call: TRBV7-8; clone_size: -; cdr3_aa: CASSYGQGRNTIYF
v_call: TRBV6-2/TRBV6-3; clone_size: -; cdr3_aa: CASSHGQGRTGELFF
v_call: TRBV4-3; clone_size: -; cdr3_aa: CASSQGPTGLVYEQYF
v_call: TRBV13; clone_size: -; cdr3_aa: CASSLDRAANSPLHF